There are a few counts of the clone carrying this T cell receptor (beta chain). This sample was included in a study of blood T cell repertoires in COVID-19. Study overall: Specimens from acute and convalescent COVID-19 originated in the United States, Italy and Spain. The cDNA or gDNA used as material had been derived from T cells, B-cell-depleted T cells, or PBMCs.

In the original processing: Estimated nucleated cell counts came from reference gene primer amplification. Sequencing used immunoSEQ multiplex PCR; TCRdb keeps in-frame clones, though not all of them. That table furnishes V, J and clone size, whereas the DNA furnished D and trimming. The table has about 160,000 clones, approximately 84% seen once. This TCR was recovered from a woman older than 75 with acute or convalescent COVID-19. The specimen was peripheral blood.

The CDR3 sequence: CASSHQGYQPQHF. The DNA for the CDR3 is TGTGCCAGCAGCCACCAGGGCTATCAGCCCCAGCATTTT. The chain recombines TRBV3-1 (or the pseudogene TRBV3-2) with TRBJ1-5, with D perhaps matching TRBD1 (5 bases). The V and J ends lost 3 bases and 5 bases respectively, with 8 bases between them. Germline lookup yields CDR1 LGHDT and CDR2 YNNKEL (reference sequence). This CDR3 region has 13 residues.